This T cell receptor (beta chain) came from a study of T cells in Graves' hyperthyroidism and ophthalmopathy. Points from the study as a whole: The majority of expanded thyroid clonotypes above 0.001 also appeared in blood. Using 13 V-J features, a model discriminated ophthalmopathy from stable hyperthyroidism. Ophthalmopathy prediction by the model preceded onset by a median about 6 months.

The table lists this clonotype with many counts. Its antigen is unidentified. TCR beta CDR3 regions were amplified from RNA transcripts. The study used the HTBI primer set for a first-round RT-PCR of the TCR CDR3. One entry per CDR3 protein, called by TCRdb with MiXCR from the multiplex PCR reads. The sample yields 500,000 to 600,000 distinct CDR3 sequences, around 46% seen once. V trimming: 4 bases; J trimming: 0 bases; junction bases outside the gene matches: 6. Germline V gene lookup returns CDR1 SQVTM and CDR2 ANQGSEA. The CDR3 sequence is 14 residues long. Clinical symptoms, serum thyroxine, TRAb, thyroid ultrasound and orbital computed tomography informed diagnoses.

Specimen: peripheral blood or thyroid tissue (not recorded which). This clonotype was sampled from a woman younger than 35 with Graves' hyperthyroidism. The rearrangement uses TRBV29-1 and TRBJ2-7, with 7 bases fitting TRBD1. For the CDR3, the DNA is TGCAGCGTTGCCGGGACAGAGAGCTCCTACGAGCAGTACTTC. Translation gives CSVAGTESSYEQYF.